This entry lists 14 T cell receptor beta chains sequenced from one sample in a study of blood T cell repertoires in COVID-19. The protocol was immunoSEQ multiplex PCR, while the TCRdb copy is restricted to in-frame clones and leaves out a portion. In the table there are 50,000 to 75,000 clones, 75% to 85% of which are singletons. The sample comprised peripheral blood. These TCRs come from a man aged 55 to 69 with acute or convalescent COVID-19.

V and J are TRBV25-1 and TRBJ1-2, with unresolved D. Trimming stripped 5 bases from V and 1 base from J, with 17 bases between. CDR3 size: 16 residues. Germline lookup yields CDR1 MGHDK and CDR2 SYGVNS. The CDR3 DNA sequence: TGTGCCAGCAGTCGCCCTACCAGGCCTATTAACTATGGCTACACCTTC. It translates to CASSRPTRPINYGYTF.

This clone was found once. V gene TRBV30 combines with J gene TRBJ2-1; no definite D call. Between the trimmed V and J ends, which lost 3 bases and 0 bases, there was a span of 12 bases. The germline gives CDR1 GTSNPN, CDR2 SVGIG (reference sequence). The length of the CDR3 is 15 residues. CDR3 amino acids: CAWSLLDYSYNEQFF. The CDR3 nucleotides are TGTGCCTGGAGCCTCCTAGATTACTCCTACAATGAGCAGTTCTTC. The full variable domain, in which reference TRBV30 and TRBJ2-1 provide the parts outside the CDR3, is SQTIHQWPATLVQPVGSPLSLECTVEGTSNPNLYWYRQAAGRGLQLLFYSVGIGQISSEVPQNLSASRPQDRQFILSSKKLLLSDSGFYLCAWSLLDYSYNEQFFGPGTRLTVL.

V usage is TRBV5-1 and J usage is TRBJ1-2, with D tentatively TRBD1 (6 bases). There are 13 residues in the CDR3. CDR1 is SGHRS, CDR2 YFSETQ, per germline. Deletions cut 4 bases from V and 4 bases from J, with 11 bases between. CDR3 sequence (DNA): TGCGCCAGCAGCACAGGGTATTCCTATGGCTACACCTTC. It translates to CASSTGYSYGYTF.

The chain links TRBV6-5 to TRBJ1-1; 9 bases agree with TRBD1. Germline CDR1 and CDR2: MNHEY and SVGAGI. Trimming at V came to 6 bases and at J to 10 bases, leaving 9 bases not matched to a gene. This CDR3 has 13 residues. The CDR3 reads CASSPGQGMIAFF. The CDR3 region has the DNA TGTGCCAGCAGCCCCGGACAGGGGATGATAGCTTTCTTT.

This rearrangement joins TRBV3-1 (or the pseudogene TRBV3-2) to TRBJ1-1; TRBD1 aligns across 9 bases. The CDR3 runs 14 residues. CDR1 is LGHDT and CDR2 is YNNKEL in the germline V gene (reference sequence). The junction had 4 bases not matched to a gene; V was cut back by 4 bases and J by 4 bases. The CDR3 DNA sequence: TGTGCCAGCAGCCGTAAACAGGGGGCCACTGAAGCTTTCTTT. This gives the protein CASSRKQGATEAFF.

This clone was detected only once. The chain recombines TRBV24-1 with TRBJ2-3, with 8 nucleotides matching TRBD1. V lost 3 bases, J lost 8 bases, and 6 bases stayed unmatched. The germline V gene has CDR1 KGHDR and CDR2 SFDVKD. The CDR3 totals 14 residues. The CDR3 coding sequence is TGTGCCACCAGTGATAGTAGGGACAGGATTACGCAGTATTTT. Translation: CATSDSRDRITQYF.

This clone has only a few counts. The genes are TRBV27 and TRBJ1-1, with TRBD1 as a possible D gene (6 bases). CDR3 size: 16 residues. The germline V gene encodes CDR1 MNHEY and CDR2 SMNVEV (reference sequence). V was trimmed by 2 bases and J by 2 bases, leaving 15 bases between them. The CDR3 coding sequence is TGTGCCAGCAGTTTACCGCAGGGGAGGGGTAACACTGAAGCTTTCTTT. Protein: CASSLPQGRGNTEAFF.

This clone has just a few counts. The genes are TRBV14 and TRBJ1-6; no reliable D call. This CDR3 region has 15 residues. Germline CDR1 reads SGHDN; CDR2 reads FVKESK. Deletions cut 4 bases from V and 7 bases from J, with 14 bases between. This CDR3 reads CASSPSPSLNSPLHF. The CDR3 DNA reads TGTGCCAGCAGCCCCTCACCCTCCCTAAATTCACCCCTCCACTTT.

The gene calls are TRBV9 and TRBJ2-7; D remains unclear. The CDR3 runs to 12 residues. CDR1 SGDLS and CDR2 YYNGEE come from the germline V gene. V lost 4 bases, J lost 7 bases, and 12 bases lay in between. CDR3 sequence reads: CASSPNSWEQYF. The CDR3 nucleotides are TGTGCCAGCAGCCCCAACTCTTGGGAGCAGTACTTC.

The V and J genes are TRBV7-9 and TRBJ1-3; D gene unclear. Trimming removed 1 base at V and 4 bases at J, with 8 bases between. Per germline, CDR1 SEHNR and CDR2 FQNEAQ (reference sequence). This CDR3 has 14 amino acids. CDR3 in DNA: TGTGCCAGCAGCTTAGACCTAGCCGGAAACACCATATATTTT. Amino acids: CASSLDLAGNTIYF.

The chain is built from TRBV7-9 and TRBJ2-7; 11 bases fit TRBD1. CDR1 SEHNR and CDR2 FQNEAQ come from the germline V gene (reference sequence). J gave up 7 bases and V 5 bases, and 16 bases lay outside the gene matches. CDR3 length: 17 amino acids. CDR3 DNA sequence: TGTGCCAGCAGCCCCAAACCCGGCGGACAGGGGGCGAGGGAGCAGTACTTC. This codes for CASSPKPGGQGAREQYF.

The chain carries TRBV13 and TRBJ2-1; D possibly corresponds to TRBD2 (6 bases). The germline gives CDR1 PRHDT, CDR2 FYEKMQ (reference sequence). V was shortened by 2 bases and J by 5 bases, with 13 bases between the two germline ends. The CDR3 runs to 15 residues. The CDR3 DNA is TGTGCCAGCAGCTTAAAACTAGCCCCAAACAATGAGCAGTTCTTC. This codes for CASSLKLAPNNEQFF.

This clone showed up just a few times. The chain has TRBV11-2 and TRBJ1-6; 7 bases fit TRBD1. The trim removed 5 bases at V and 9 bases at J, leaving 4 bases unmatched. Germline V gene lookup returns CDR1 SGHAT and CDR2 FQNNGV. CDR3 length: 13 amino acids. CDR3: CASSPRTGSPLHF. The CDR3 DNA follows: TGTGCCAGCAGCCCCCGGACAGGTTCACCCCTCCACTTT. The full variable domain, in which reference TRBV11-2 and TRBJ1-6 provide the parts outside the CDR3, is EAGVAQSPRYKIIEKRQSVAFWCNPISGHATLYWYQQILGQGPKLLIQFQNNGVVDDSQLPKDRFSAERLKGVDSTLKIQPAKLEDSAVYLCASSPRTGSPLHFGNGTRLTVT.

The rearrangement uses TRBV24-1 and TRBJ2-3; D possibly corresponds to TRBD2 (6 bases). The germline V gene encodes CDR1 KGHDR and CDR2 SFDVKD. The V gene lost 1 base and the J gene lost 0 bases, with 22 bases spanning the gap. The CDR3 contains 20 residues. The DNA for the CDR3 is TGTGCCACCAGTGATTTACGCGGGACTCCCCCCGATCCTAGCACAGATACGCAGTATTTT. Protein: CATSDLRGTPPDPSTDTQYF.